The present entry profiles one T cell receptor beta chain with its context. This record comes from a study of blood T cell repertoires in COVID-19. At the level of the study: Donors in the United States, Italy and Spain gave samples during acute or convalescent COVID-19.

Germline V lookup: CDR1 LNHDA, CDR2 SQIVND (reference sequence). Deletions cut 4 bases from V and 0 bases from J, with 13 bases between. The CDR3 loop spans 16 amino acids. Per the original data handling: The assay estimated nucleated cells by amplifying reference gene primers. Only in-frame clones appear in the TCRdb table, and some are missing; sequencing was by immunoSEQ multiplex PCR. V and J calls plus clone size are reproduced from that table; the DNA served to infer D and trimming. The profile covers around 470,000 clones, with 85% to 90% appearing a single time and 0.9% taken by the ten largest.

The source material was peripheral blood. V is TRBV19 and J is TRBJ1-5, with a weak D call TRBD1 (5 bases). This TCR came from a man younger than 35 with COVID-19, enrolled during active disease. CDR3 nucleotide sequence: TGTGCCAGTAGTACTAGGGGTGAGGTTAGCAATCAGCCCCAGCATTTT. Protein sequence: CASSTRGEVSNQPQHF.